The entry below describes one TCR beta chain. V lost 10 bases to trimming and J lost 2 bases; unmatched junction nucleotides: 5. This CDR3 is 13 amino acids long. CDR1 and CDR2 from the germline V gene are MDHEN and SYDVKM. These data are taken from a study of blood T cell repertoires in COVID-19. Study details: T cells, B-cell-depleted T cells, or PBMCs supplied cDNA or gDNA.

Authors' analysis steps: Amplifying reference gene primers gave estimates of nucleated cell counts. Repertoires were generated with immunoSEQ multiplex PCR, while TCRdb's copy carries only in-frame clones and drops some. The DNA was the basis for D and trimming; V, J and clone size are from that table. The table lists about 120,000 clones, around 80% of them singletons. Input material: peripheral blood. The origin of this receptor is a man between 65 and 85 years old with active or convalescent COVID-19. This chain connects TRBV28 to TRBJ1-2, with 9 bases lining up with TRBD1. The CDR3 DNA reads TGTGCCACCCCGGGACAGGGAAACTATGGCTACACCTTC. Its protein product is CATPGQGNYGYTF.